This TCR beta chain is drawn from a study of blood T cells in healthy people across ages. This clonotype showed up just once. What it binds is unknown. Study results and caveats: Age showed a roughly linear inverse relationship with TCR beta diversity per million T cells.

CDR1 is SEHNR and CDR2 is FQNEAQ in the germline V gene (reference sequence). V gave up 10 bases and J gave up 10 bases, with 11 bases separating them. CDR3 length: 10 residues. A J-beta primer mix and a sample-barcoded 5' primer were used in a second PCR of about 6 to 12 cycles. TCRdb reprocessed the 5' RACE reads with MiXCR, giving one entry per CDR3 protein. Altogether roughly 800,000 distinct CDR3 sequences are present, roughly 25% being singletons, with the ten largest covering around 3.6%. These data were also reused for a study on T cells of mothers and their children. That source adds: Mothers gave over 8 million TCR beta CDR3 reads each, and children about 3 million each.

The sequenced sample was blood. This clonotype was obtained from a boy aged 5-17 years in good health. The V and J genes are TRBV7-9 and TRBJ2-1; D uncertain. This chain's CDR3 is CATAGPEQFF. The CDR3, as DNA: TGTGCCACGGCAGGACCCGAGCAGTTCTTC.